One and the same sample provided the 15 T cell receptor beta chains below, sequenced in a study of post-analysis software for immune sequencing data. General study results and limits: Compared with controls, patients had more of 4 to 6 TRBV segments, including TRBV5-6, TRBV5-1 and TRBV20-1.

No cognate antigen is known for these TCRs. TCR beta cDNA libraries included unique molecular identifiers. MiXCR was run by TCRdb on the PCR reads, yielding one entry per CDR3 protein. The data show fewer than 850,000 distinct CDR3 sequences, with 40% to 55% seen just once and around 4.7% held by the top ten. The material sequenced was blood. These receptors were collected from a girl aged 5-17 years with multiple sclerosis.

This clonotype was found a few times. The gene calls are TRBV29-1 and TRBJ2-4, with a tentative D call TRBD1 (7 bases). Germline V CDR1 and CDR2: SQVTM, ANQGSEA. V was clipped by 4 bases and J by 10 bases, with 14 bases between them. The CDR3 totals 12 residues. CDR3 sequence reads: CSVVPAGGIQYF. The CDR3 nucleotides read TGCAGCGTTGTACCGGCAGGGGGGATTCAGTACTTC.

Remarks on this clonotype: The junction departs from germline at one end; a sequencing error may be responsible. This chain uses TRBV15 with TRBJ2-4; perhaps TRBD1 as D (6 bases). The J call may be in error: the DNA end matches TRBJ2-7 better. Germline V gene data show CDR1 as LNHNV and CDR2 as YYDKDF (reference sequence). This CDR3 comprises 15 residues. The CDR3 region has the DNA TGCGCCACCAGCGATCCTTACAGGGACTCCTACGAGCAGTACTTC. Encoded protein: CATSDPYRDSYEQYF.

As concerns this clonotype: Germline is not matched at one junction end, which may reflect a read error. V gene TRBV6-5 combines with J gene TRBJ2-6, with D maybe TRBD1 (6 bases). Germline CDR1 and CDR2: MNHEY and SVGAGI. This CDR3 is built from 15 residues. The DNA of the CDR3 is TGTGCCGGCAGTATAACAGGGCCTGGGGCCAACGTCCTGACTTTC. It encodes CAGSITGPGANVLTF.

The V call is TRBV7-2, the J call TRBJ2-7; 8 bases agree with TRBD1. Germline values: CDR1 SGHTA, CDR2 FQGNSA. The length of the CDR3 is 16 residues. V trimming: 4 bases; J trimming: 1 base; junction bases outside the gene matches: 9. Here the CDR3 reads CASSSQPGTGSYEQYF. In DNA form, the CDR3 reads TGTGCCAGCAGCTCACAACCCGGGACAGGTTCCTACGAGCAGTACTTC.

The chain carries TRBV2 and TRBJ1-2, with 12 bases lining up with TRBD1. Trimming cost V 6 bases and J 5 bases; bases outside gene matches: 16. Germline V gene sequence: CDR1 SNHLY, CDR2 FYNNEI. The CDR3 extends over 18 amino acids. The chain's CDR3 is CASSPVPGQGAMNYGYTF. CDR3 sequence (DNA): TGTGCCAGCAGCCCAGTCCCGGGACAGGGGGCTATGAATTATGGCTACACCTTC.

This clonotype was observed a few times. This sequence joins TRBV6-5 and TRBJ2-3, with 9 bases aligning to TRBD2. The CDR3 runs 17 residues. The ends lost 2 bases at V and 0 bases at J; junction bases unmatched: 6. Germline V gene data show CDR1 as MNHEY and CDR2 as SVGAGI. CDR3 sequence reads: CASSYDSTSGSTDTQYF. The CDR3 nucleotides are TGTGCCAGCAGTTACGATTCGACTAGCGGTAGCACAGATACGCAGTATTTT.

This sequence joins TRBV2 and TRBJ1-4, with 9 nucleotides matching TRBD1. Per germline, CDR1 SNHLY and CDR2 FYNNEI. The CDR3 is made up of 15 amino acids. J was trimmed by 5 bases and V by 6 bases; bases with no gene match: 7. The CDR3 here is CASSRQGGQNEKLFF. CDR3 in DNA: TGTGCCAGCAGCCGACAGGGGGGCCAAAATGAAAAACTGTTTTTT.

V usage is TRBV12-3 or TRBV12-4 and J usage is TRBJ2-7; TRBD1 aligns across 7 bases. The CDR3 runs 13 residues. V trimming: 5 bases; J trimming: 5 bases; junction bases outside the gene matches: 6. The CDR3 loop reads CASSRQGMDEQYF. DNA of the CDR3: TGTGCCAGCAGTCGACAGGGTATGGACGAGCAGTACTTC.

V gene TRBV7-2 combines with J gene TRBJ2-1; 9 nucleotides align to TRBD2. Germline CDR1 reads SGHTA; CDR2 reads FQGNSA. The CDR3 loop spans 16 amino acids. V lost 1 base and J lost 7; bases outside the gene matches: 8. This chain's CDR3 is CASSLGLAVSKNEQFF. DNA of the CDR3: TGTGCCAGCAGCTTAGGACTAGCGGTTTCAAAGAATGAGCAGTTCTTC.

This clonotype was counted only a few times. The chain recombines TRBV9 with TRBJ2-3, with no clear D. V lost 2 bases, J lost 2 bases, and 12 bases lay in between. Germline assignment: CDR1 SGDLS and CDR2 YYNGEE. The CDR3 is 15 amino acids. The CDR3 DNA follows: TGTGCCAGCAGCGTGGGCACCAGTTACACAGATACGCAGTATTTT. Translating it yields CASSVGTSYTDTQYF.

This sequence joins TRBV7-2 and TRBJ2-1; D is possibly TRBD2 (5 bases). Germline V CDR1 and CDR2: SGHTA, FQGNSA. Trimming took 1 base from V and 9 from J, leaving 22 bases between them. The CDR3 consists of 17 residues. The CDR3 loop is CASSLVPGGLAVGEQFF. The CDR3 DNA sequence: TGTGCCAGCAGCTTAGTCCCCGGCGGGCTAGCCGTCGGTGAGCAGTTCTTC.

For the CDR3, the DNA is TGTGCCAGCAGCCAATTCCTCCTTAGCGGGAGGGCCTCGGCTGAGCAGTTCTTC. Protein sequence: CASSQFLLSGRASAEQFF. This chain connects TRBV3-1 to TRBJ2-1; TRBD2 matches at 11 bases. Trimming cost V 2 bases and J 9 bases; bases outside gene matches: 15. This CDR3 comprises 18 residues. The germline gives CDR1 LGHDT, CDR2 YNNKEL (reference sequence).

This clonotype was recorded a few times. The chain couples TRBV6-6 to TRBJ1-2; no clear D. V was trimmed by 4 bases and J by 4 bases, leaving 10 bases between them. The CDR3 contains 13 residues. From germline, CDR1 is MNHNY and CDR2 SVGAGI (reference sequence). This CDR3 reads CASSWAAGYGYTF. The CDR3 bases are TGTGCCAGCAGTTGGGCAGCCGGCTATGGCTACACCTTC.

This clonotype occurred a few times. The V and J genes are TRBV6-5 and TRBJ2-7; a weak D match, TRBD2 (5 bases). This CDR3 region has 13 residues. The V end was cut by 8 bases, the J end by 10 bases, with 21 bases between. Per the germline V gene, CDR1 is MNHEY and CDR2 is SVGAGI. The CDR3 region is CASAYSTEGPQYF. The CDR3 region has the DNA TGTGCCAGCGCCTACTCAACAGAGGGCCCCCAGTACTTC.

This clonotype was seen a handful of times. This rearrangement joins TRBV6-1 to TRBJ2-3; D is unclear. The germline V gene has CDR1 MNHNS and CDR2 SASEGT. The ends were cut back, 8 bases at V and 2 bases at J, with 11 bases in the middle. CDR3 length: 13 amino acids. For the CDR3, the DNA is TGTGCCAGCTCTAAATGGCCCACAGATACGCAGTATTTT. It yields the protein CASSKWPTDTQYF.